The entry that follows covers one T cell receptor beta chain sequence. Antigen specificity is unknown. This sample is part of a study of cytomegalovirus exposure and HLA in healthy donors. Study observations and caveats: Later analysis identified several of the most significant clusters that appeared linked to common viral pathogens.

The PCR used 60 Vbeta and 13 Jbeta primers. Data came from immunoSEQ multiplex PCR; TCRdb stores just in-frame clones and leaves some out. In the table there are some 200,000 clones, around 86% of which are singletons. The sequence derives from a woman between 18 and 29 years old in good health and CMV-seronegative. The sequencing sample was made of PBMCs.

Here the CDR3 reads CASSLHRVGNTEAFF. The CDR3 bases are TGTGCCAGCTCACTTCACAGGGTGGGGAACACTGAAGCTTTCTTT. The chain couples TRBV18 to TRBJ1-1; a weak D match, TRBD1 (6 bases). The CDR3 covers 15 residues. The germline V and J ends were trimmed by 4 bases and 1 base, with 13 bases remaining between them. Germline CDR1 reads KGHSH; CDR2 reads LQKENI.